This entry lists 24 T cell receptor beta chains sequenced from one sample in a study of T cell changes during pregnancy in multiple sclerosis. The table came from immunoSEQ multiplex PCR; TCRdb's copy has only in-frame clones and leaves some out. Seen here are 80,000 to 95,000 clones, nearly 95% observed once, and the top ten hold more than 1%. The specimen comprised peripheral blood, sampled in the second trimester of pregnancy. Source of these receptors: a female donor with multiple sclerosis, enrolled in a pregnancy study.

The CDR3 protein is CASSPRRDYYNEQFF. The CDR3 DNA sequence: TGCGCCAGCAGCCCAAGACGGGACTACTACAATGAGCAGTTCTTC. J is TRBJ2-1 and V is TRBV4-1, with TRBD2 identical over 7 bases. CDR1 MGHRA and CDR2 YSYEKL come from the germline V gene. This CDR3 has 15 amino acids. After removal of 4 bases from V and 3 bases from J, the junction contained 6 bases not matched to a gene.

CDR3 region: CASSPGQYF. The CDR3 region has the DNA TGCGCCAGCAGTCCGGGACAGTACTTC. The rearrangement uses TRBV10-1 and TRBJ2-4, with D maybe TRBD2 (5 bases). Between the trimmed V and J ends, which lost 5 bases and 13 bases, there was a span of 6 bases. Germline assignment: CDR1 WNHNN and CDR2 SYGVQD (reference sequence). This CDR3 has 9 residues.

This chain joins TRBV7-9 and TRBJ2-2; the match to TRBD2 covers 10 bases. Trimming took 4 bases from V and 4 from J; bases not matched to a gene: 12. Germline loops: CDR1 SEHNR, CDR2 FQNEAQ (reference sequence). The CDR3 covers 18 residues. The CDR3 nucleotides are TGTGCCAGCAGCTCGCGCGGGGCTAGCGGGGGCCTCACCGGGGAGCTGTTTTTT. Translating it yields CASSSRGASGGLTGELFF.

The chain employs TRBV5-5 and TRBJ1-4; TRBD1 matches 9 bases. Germline V gene data show CDR1 as SGHKS and CDR2 as YYEKEE (reference sequence). The junction had 7 bases not matched to a gene; V was cut back by 4 bases and J by 6 bases. The CDR3 contains 15 residues. CDR3 sequence reads: CASSPRDRVDEKLFF. The CDR3 coding sequence is TGTGCCAGCAGCCCTCGGGACAGGGTAGATGAAAAACTGTTTTTT.

The chain has TRBV29-1 and TRBJ2-7; tentatively, D is TRBD1 (6 bases). There are 15 residues in the CDR3. From germline, CDR1 is SQVTM and CDR2 ANQGSEA. V was trimmed by 4 bases and J by 3 bases, leaving 19 bases between them. CDR3 coding DNA: TGCAGCGTTGGGGCCTTGGGACACTCAATCTACGAGCAGTACTTC. Its translation is CSVGALGHSIYEQYF.

This chain joins TRBV5-4 and TRBJ2-5, with 13 bases fitting TRBD2. V was pared by 3 bases and J by 6 bases, with 8 bases of the junction left unmatched. The CDR3 has 16 amino acids. Germline CDR1 is SGHNT and CDR2 is YYREEE (reference sequence). This chain's CDR3 is CASSSTLAGGLKTQYF. The CDR3, as DNA: TGTGCCAGCAGCTCGACACTAGCGGGAGGGCTAAAGACCCAGTACTTC.

The chain employs TRBV29-1 and TRBJ2-5; a weak D match, TRBD1 (7 bases). The CDR3 extends over 15 amino acids. CDR1 is SQVTM, CDR2 ANQGSEA, per germline. Between the trimmed V and J ends, which lost 1 base and 10 bases, there was a span of 22 bases. CDR3 in amino acids: CSVEVRQGLGIIQYF. CDR3 bases: TGCAGCGTTGAAGTTCGACAGGGACTGGGAATAATCCAGTACTTC.

V and J are TRBV5-1 and TRBJ1-1; TRBD1 aligns across 7 bases. CDR3 length: 16 residues. The germline V gene encodes CDR1 SGHRS and CDR2 YFSETQ. Losses at the gene ends were 1 base for V and 3 bases for J; bases not matched to a gene: 9. The CDR3 loop is CASSLSLNRGHTEAFF. The CDR3 region has the DNA TGCGCCAGCAGCTTGTCGCTAAACAGGGGCCACACTGAAGCTTTCTTT.

The rearrangement joins TRBV25-1 to TRBJ1-5; 9 nucleotides line up with TRBD1. V trimming: 1 base; J trimming: 2 bases; junction bases outside the gene matches: 9. The germline V gene encodes CDR1 MGHDK and CDR2 SYGVNS. There are 18 residues in the CDR3. The CDR3 DNA is TGTGCCAGCAGTGAATCCGGGACAGGGTGGCGGGGCAATCAGCCCCAGCATTTT. Protein: CASSESGTGWRGNQPQHF.

The chain is built from TRBV5-1 and TRBJ1-1; 7 nucleotides align to TRBD1. Trimming took 0 bases from V and 1 from J; bases not matched to a gene: 0. Germline values: CDR1 SGHRS, CDR2 YFSETQ. CDR3 size: 14 residues. CDR3 in amino acids: CASSLGTGNTEAFF. The CDR3 DNA reads TGCGCCAGCAGCTTGGGGACAGGGAACACTGAAGCTTTCTTT.

The chain uses TRBV27 and TRBJ1-2; 7 bases line up with TRBD1. Per germline, CDR1 MNHEY and CDR2 SMNVEV (reference sequence). The CDR3 runs to 15 residues. V lost 3 bases to trimming and J lost 8 bases; unmatched junction nucleotides: 12. In DNA form, the CDR3 reads TGTGCCAGCAGTTTCTCGGAGACAGGGTTTAACGGCTACACCTTC. Translating it yields CASSFSETGFNGYTF.

The rearrangement uses TRBV9 and TRBJ1-1, with D possibly TRBD1 on 5 matching bases. CDR1 is SGDLS, CDR2 YYNGEE, per germline. The CDR3 consists of 15 residues. The V gene lost 4 bases and the J gene lost 1 base, with 14 bases spanning the gap. CDR3 residues: CASSRTLTENTEAFF. The DNA for the CDR3 is TGTGCCAGCAGCCGAACCTTGACAGAGAACACTGAAGCTTTCTTT.

The chain couples TRBV7-2 to TRBJ2-7; TRBD2 agrees at 11 bases. The CDR3 runs 15 residues. The ends lost 5 bases at V and 0 bases at J; junction bases unmatched: 3. Per germline, CDR1 SGHTA and CDR2 FQGNSA. The CDR3 nucleotides are TGTGCCAGCAGCGTGACTAGCGGGGCCTCCTACGAGCAGTACTTC. Translating gives CASSVTSGASYEQYF.

The CDR3: CASSAGRTGELFF. CDR3 in DNA: TGTGCCAGCAGTGCAGGGAGGACCGGGGAGCTGTTTTTT. This sequence joins TRBV6-1 and TRBJ2-2; weak D call: TRBD2 (6 bases). V lost 4 bases and J 5 bases, leaving 8 bases between the germline ends. CDR1 MNHNS and CDR2 SASEGT come from the germline V gene. The CDR3 extends over 13 amino acids.

The J gene is TRBJ1-4, the V gene TRBV15; the D is unclear. The CDR3 is made up of 14 amino acids. In germline, CDR1 is LNHNV, CDR2 YYDKDF (reference sequence). Trimming cost V 1 base and J 7 bases, with 10 bases left between them. This CDR3 reads CATSRGGGGEKLFF. As DNA, the CDR3 is TGTGCCACCAGCAGAGGGGGAGGCGGTGAAAAACTGTTTTTT.

The chain joins TRBV2 to TRBJ2-5, with 9 bases fitting TRBD1. The CDR3 runs 16 residues. In germline, CDR1 is SNHLY, CDR2 FYNNEI. V lost 6 bases to trimming and J lost 5 bases; unmatched junction nucleotides: 13. The CDR3 sequence is CASSREPGQGSETQYF. Here the CDR3 DNA reads TGTGCCAGCAGCCGAGAGCCGGGACAGGGTTCGGAGACCCAGTACTTC. The full variable domain, in which reference TRBV2 and TRBJ2-5 provide the parts outside the CDR3, is EPEVTQTPSHQVTQMGQEVILRCVPISNHLYFYWYRQILGQKVEFLVSFYNNEISEKSEIFDDQFSVERPDGSNFTLKIRSTKLEDSAMYFCASSREPGQGSETQYFGPGTRLLVL.

This chain joins TRBV11-2 and TRBJ1-2; 7 bases are shared with TRBD1. V was pared by 3 bases and J by 8 bases, with 6 bases of the junction left unmatched. Per the germline V gene, CDR1 is SGHAT and CDR2 is FQNNGV. The length of the CDR3 is 13 residues. For the CDR3, the DNA is TGTGCCAGCAGCTTGCCCTGGACAGGCGGCTACACCTTC. This translates into CASSLPWTGGYTF. Drawing the rest from reference TRBV11-2 and TRBJ1-2, the complete variable domain is EAGVAQSPRYKIIEKRQSVAFWCNPISGHATLYWYQQILGQGPKLLIQFQNNGVVDDSQLPKDRFSAERLKGVDSTLKIQPAKLEDSAVYLCASSLPWTGGYTFGSGTRLTVV.

DNA of the CDR3: TGTGCCAGCGGGTCGGAGGGGTCGGGGAGGCCTGAAGCTTTCTTT. It codes for CASGSEGSGRPEAFF. The V call is TRBV28, the J call TRBJ1-1, with D tentatively TRBD1 (5 bases). Trimming removed 8 bases at V and 6 bases at J, with 22 bases between. The CDR3 sequence is 15 residues long. Germline loops: CDR1 MDHEN, CDR2 SYDVKM. Looking up the rest from reference TRBV28 and TRBJ1-1 gives the full variable domain: DVKVTQSSRYLVKRTGEKVFLECVQDMDHENMFWYRQDPGLGLRLIYFSYDVKMKEKGDIPEGYSVSREKKERFSLILESASTNQTSMYLCASGSEGSGRPEAFFGQGTRLTVV.

The chain uses TRBV7-3 and TRBJ1-1; possible D gene TRBD1, 5 bases. The CDR3 sequence is 12 residues long. V lost 2 bases, J lost 7 bases, and 8 bases lay in between. Per germline, CDR1 SGHTA and CDR2 FQGTGA. The CDR3 DNA reads TGTGCCAGCAGCTTAGGGGGGAATGAAGCTTTCTTT. It codes for CASSLGGNEAFF.

This rearrangement joins TRBV13 to TRBJ2-7; 9 bases agree with TRBD1. This CDR3 has 15 amino acids. The germline gives CDR1 PRHDT, CDR2 FYEKMQ (reference sequence). V was clipped by 5 bases and J by 6 bases; unmatched bases: 11. CDR3 residues: CASSPSGDRDSEQYF. CDR3 DNA sequence: TGTGCCAGCAGCCCTAGTGGGGACAGGGATTCCGAGCAGTACTTC.

The chain uses TRBV2 and TRBJ2-5, with TRBD2 matching over 9 bases. V was clipped by 7 bases and J by 5 bases; unmatched bases: 8. The CDR3 loop spans 14 amino acids. Per the germline V gene, CDR1 is SNHLY and CDR2 is FYNNEI. CDR3 loop: CASKSSGSGETQYF. The CDR3 DNA follows: TGTGCCAGCAAGAGTAGCGGGAGCGGCGAGACCCAGTACTTC.

CDR3 coding DNA: TGTGCCAGCAGCTACCGACTAGCGGGGTTCACAGATACGCAGTATTTT. It codes for CASSYRLAGFTDTQYF. The chain combines TRBV13 with TRBJ2-3; 11 bases align to TRBD2. Trimming at V came to 4 bases and at J to 2 bases, leaving 5 bases not matched to a gene. The CDR3 spans 16 residues. Germline loops: CDR1 PRHDT, CDR2 FYEKMQ (reference sequence).

The V and J genes are TRBV7-9 and TRBJ2-1, with TRBD2 as a possible D gene (5 bases). Trimming removed 2 bases at V and 1 base at J, with 9 bases between. The CDR3 covers 15 residues. Germline loops: CDR1 SEHNR, CDR2 FQNEAQ (reference sequence). DNA of the CDR3: TGTGCCAGCAGCTTATCGGGGAGTTCCTACAATGAGCAGTTCTTC. This encodes CASSLSGSSYNEQFF.

This chain connects TRBV7-6 to TRBJ2-7; TRBD1 matches 7 bases. CDR1 is SGHVS, CDR2 FNYEAQ, per germline. There are 14 residues in the CDR3. With V trimmed by 4 bases and J by 4 bases, 7 bases remained unmatched. CDR3: CASSSTGLGYEQYF. The DNA for the CDR3 is TGTGCCAGCAGCTCGACAGGGCTCGGGTACGAGCAGTACTTC.